Listed here are 24 T cell receptor beta chains from one sample, sequenced in a study of cytomegalovirus exposure and HLA in healthy donors. 60 Vbeta and 13 Jbeta primers were used in PCR. The method was immunoSEQ multiplex PCR; TCRdb's version includes in-frame clones alone and lacks a portion of them. The sample includes roughly 100,000 clones, approximately 85% of them seen just once. Sequencing was carried out using PBMCs. These receptors were collected from a man aged 25 to 40 in good health and CMV-seropositive.

V gene TRBV7-9 combines with J gene TRBJ1-3, with 7 bases fitting TRBD1. After removal of 2 bases from V and 4 bases from J, the junction contained 5 bases not matched to a gene. The V gene's germline CDR1 is SEHNR and CDR2 FQNEAQ (reference sequence). CDR3 length: 15 amino acids. The CDR3 bases are TGTGCCAGCAGCTTACGACAGGGTGAAGGAAACACCATATATTTT. Translation: CASSLRQGEGNTIYF.

This clone was observed a few times. The chain links TRBV5-6 to TRBJ1-3; D not certain. The CDR3 has 17 residues. CDR1 SGHDT and CDR2 YYEEEE come from the germline V gene. V dropped 4 bases and J dropped 0 bases, with 17 bases sitting between them. CDR3 coding DNA: TGTGCCAGCAGCAGACTAACGCCGGAGAGCTCTGGAAACACCATATATTTT. Translating it yields CASSRLTPESSGNTIYF.

V and J are TRBV29-1 and TRBJ2-7, with 9 bases that match TRBD1. The CDR3 sequence is 15 residues long. V shed 4 bases, J shed 2 bases, and the junction held 9 bases outside the gene matches. Germline values: CDR1 SQVTM, CDR2 ANQGSEA. CDR3 coding DNA: TGCAGCGTTGTGGGGGCCGGGACAGGGACCTACGAGCAGTACTTC. This gives the protein CSVVGAGTGTYEQYF.

This rearrangement joins TRBV18 to TRBJ2-3; D is unclear. This CDR3 comprises 15 residues. Germline CDR1 is KGHSH and CDR2 is LQKENI. V gave up 1 base and J gave up 3 bases, with 11 bases separating them. The CDR3 loop is CASSPHASVTDTQYF. For the CDR3, the DNA is TGTGCCAGCTCACCACACGCCAGCGTTACAGATACGCAGTATTTT.

V gene TRBV5-6 combines with J gene TRBJ2-7; D is possibly TRBD1 (6 bases). The ends were cut back, 1 base at V and 5 bases at J, with 16 bases in the middle. Per the germline V gene, CDR1 is SGHDT and CDR2 is YYEEEE. This CDR3 has 15 residues. CDR3: CASSLFAAGVNEQYF. The CDR3 DNA reads as TGTGCCAGCAGCTTGTTCGCGGCAGGGGTCAACGAGCAGTACTTC. The whole variable domain, filled in from reference TRBV5-6 and TRBJ2-7, reads DAGVTQSPTHLIKTRGQQVTLRCSPKSGHDTVSWYQQALGQGPQFIFQYYEEEERQRGNFPDRFSGHQFPNYSSELNVNALLLGDSALYLCASSLFAAGVNEQYFGPGTRLTVT.

The rearrangement links TRBV27 to TRBJ1-6, with 8 nucleotides matching TRBD1. With 5 bases clipped from V and 6 bases from J, the junction kept 6 bases outside the gene matches. Germline V gives CDR1 MNHEY, CDR2 SMNVEV (reference sequence). The CDR3 spans 15 residues. The CDR3 DNA reads as TGTGCCAGCAGTACGGTAGGACAGGGTAATTCACCCCTCCACTTT. This gives the protein CASSTVGQGNSPLHF.

V is TRBV28 and J is TRBJ1-1, with D possibly being TRBD1 (5 bases). The CDR3 loop spans 13 amino acids. The germline V gene encodes CDR1 MDHEN and CDR2 SYDVKM. The ends were cut back, 5 bases at V and 3 bases at J, with 10 bases in the middle. The CDR3: CASSRGGDTEAFF. The CDR3 DNA reads as TGTGCCAGCAGTAGGGGTGGGGACACTGAAGCTTTCTTT.

This chain links TRBV11-2 with TRBJ2-7; D call uncertain. The CDR3 spans 16 residues. The germline V gene has CDR1 SGHAT and CDR2 FQNNGV. V was clipped by 4 bases and J by 0 bases, with 16 bases between them. The CDR3 spells CASSSPYRLISYEQYF. The CDR3 region has the DNA TGTGCCAGCAGCTCCCCATATAGACTGATCTCCTACGAGCAGTACTTC.

V and J are TRBV21-1 and TRBJ2-7; the tabulated D call, TRBD2, remains unverified against the DNA. TRBV21-1 is described as a pseudogene. This CDR3 has 14 residues. The CDR3 region is CASNQPRRSYEQYF. The CDR3 coding sequence is TGTGCCAGCAATCAACCCCGACGGAGCTACGAGCAGTACTTC.

The chain combines TRBV4-1 with TRBJ2-2; D might be TRBD1 (5 bases). CDR3 length equals 14 residues. Trimming took 0 bases from V and 7 from J, leaving 9 bases between them. Germline values: CDR1 MGHRA, CDR2 YSYEKL. The CDR3 nucleotides read TGCGCCAGCAGCCAAGAAGAAGGGGTCGGGGAGCTGTTTTTT. Translating it yields CASSQEEGVGELFF.

The genes are TRBV25-1 and TRBJ1-1; unclear D gene. Germline V gene sequence: CDR1 MGHDK, CDR2 SYGVNS. V was trimmed by 5 bases and J by 11 bases, leaving 21 bases between them. CDR3 size: 14 residues. The CDR3 reads CASSHGSQRRKAFF. In DNA, the CDR3 is TGTGCCAGCAGTCACGGTTCTCAGCGGCGCAAGGCTTTCTTT.

This sequence joins TRBV15 and TRBJ1-5; possible D gene TRBD1, 5 bases. The germline V gene has CDR1 LNHNV and CDR2 YYDKDF (reference sequence). The V end lost 3 bases, the J end lost 2 bases, and 14 bases lay between the germline ends. The CDR3 spans 16 residues. The CDR3 loop reads CATSRGPGGGNQPQHF. The CDR3 nucleotides are TGTGCCACCAGCAGGGGGCCCGGCGGGGGCAATCAGCCCCAGCATTTT.

The chain joins TRBV29-1 to TRBJ2-7; D perhaps matches TRBD2 (6 bases). Germline V gene sequence: CDR1 SQVTM, CDR2 ANQGSEA. Trimming shortened V by 4 bases and J by 0 bases, and 13 bases separated the two germline ends. The CDR3 has 14 amino acids. The CDR3 sequence is CSVAGAPHSYEQYF. CDR3 DNA: TGCAGCGTTGCGGGAGCTCCACACTCCTACGAGCAGTACTTC.

The genes are TRBV28 and TRBJ2-3; TRBD2 agrees at 9 bases. Trimming at V came to 3 bases and at J to 2 bases, leaving 9 bases not matched to a gene. From germline, CDR1 is MDHEN and CDR2 SYDVKM. The length of the CDR3 is 17 residues. Here the CDR3 reads CASSLDLLAGNTDTQYF. For the CDR3, the DNA is TGTGCCAGCAGTTTGGACCTTCTAGCGGGGAACACAGATACGCAGTATTTT.

The chain employs TRBV5-4 and TRBJ2-7; TRBD1 might be the D (5 bases). CDR3 size: 18 residues. The V gene's germline CDR1 is SGHNT and CDR2 YYREEE (reference sequence). V was trimmed by 4 bases and J by 9 bases, leaving 32 bases between them. In DNA form, the CDR3 reads TGTGCCAGCAGCGGGGATTTGGGTCAGGGAACCCCCTATCGCGGGCAGTACTTC. This translates into CASSGDLGQGTPYRGQYF.

The rearrangement links TRBV2 to TRBJ2-7; D is possibly TRBD2 (6 bases). With 5 bases removed from V and 7 bases from J, the gap between germline ends came to 18 bases. CDR3 length equals 14 residues. Germline CDR1 and CDR2: SNHLY and FYNNEI. The CDR3 loop is CASSSGTGVGEQYF. The CDR3 coding sequence is TGTGCCAGCAGTTCCGGGACGGGGGTCGGGGAGCAGTACTTC.

V is TRBV6-5 and J is TRBJ1-1, with 8 bases matching TRBD1. The CDR3 has 14 amino acids. The J segment lost 2 bases and the V segment lost 6 bases, leaving 5 bases of the junction unmatched. Germline V gene sequence: CDR1 MNHEY, CDR2 SVGAGI. CDR3 in amino acids: CASRSGQVNTEAFF. The CDR3 DNA is TGTGCCAGCAGGTCGGGACAGGTTAACACTGAAGCTTTCTTT.

The rearrangement joins TRBV14 to TRBJ2-3; the D gene is possibly TRBD1 (6 bases). Germline-derived CDR1 and CDR2 are SGHDN and FVKESK. The CDR3 length is 14 residues. Trimming removed 6 bases from V and 3 bases from J, with 13 bases in between. The CDR3 reads CASSQGLDTDTQYF. As DNA, the CDR3 is TGTGCCAGCAGTCAGGGGCTAGATACAGATACGCAGTATTTT. Based on the CDR3 plus reference TRBV14 and TRBJ2-3, the full variable domain is EAGVTQFPSHSVIEKGQTVTLRCDPISGHDNLYWYRRVMGKEIKFLLHFVKESKQDESGMPNNRFLAERTGGTYSTLKVQPAELEDSGVYFCASSQGLDTDTQYFGPGTRLTVL.

This clone came up a few times. This rearrangement joins TRBV5-4 to TRBJ1-1; no clear D. Germline assignment: CDR1 SGHNT and CDR2 YYREEE (reference sequence). Deletions cut 3 bases from V and 0 bases from J, with 9 bases between. This CDR3 is built from 14 residues. The CDR3 region has the DNA TGTGCCAGCAGCTCGGCGGTCATGAACACTGAAGCTTTCTTT. Translating gives CASSSAVMNTEAFF. The entire variable domain, with the rest obtained from reference TRBV5-4 and TRBJ1-1, is as follows: ETGVTQSPTHLIKTRGQQVTLRCSSQSGHNTVSWYQQALGQGPQFIFQYYREEENGRGNFPPRFSGLQFPNYSSELNVNALELDDSALYLCASSSAVMNTEAFFGQGTRLTVV.

This clone was recorded a few times. The chain uses TRBV6-5 and TRBJ1-5, with unresolved D. Germline lookup yields CDR1 MNHEY and CDR2 SVGAGI. The length of the CDR3 is 15 residues. Trimming left V 5 bases short and J 0 bases short, with 11 bases between. The chain's CDR3 is CASSRGTHSNQPQHF. The CDR3 DNA reads as TGTGCCAGCAGTCGCGGTACCCATAGCAATCAGCCCCAGCATTTT.

This chain uses TRBV12-5 with TRBJ2-5; D may be TRBD1 (6 bases). Per germline, CDR1 LGHNT and CDR2 FRNRAP. The CDR3 consists of 13 residues. V lost 6 bases to trimming and J lost 5 bases, with 13 bases between them. The CDR3 reads CASGRTRGETQYF. The DNA for the CDR3 is TGTGCTAGTGGCCGCACAAGGGGGGAGACCCAGTACTTC.

As to this clone: One junction end does not reproduce the germline sequence, and a read error may be involved. The J gene is TRBJ1-5, the V gene TRBV2; D not resolved. The CDR3 sequence is 15 residues long. Germline loops: CDR1 SNHLY, CDR2 FYNNEI. DNA of the CDR3: TGTGCCAGCAGGCCGTCCGGGATCCCCAATCAGTCCCAGCATTTT. It translates to CASRPSGIPNQSQHF.

The CDR3 is CASSQTGLGPQHF. CDR3 nucleotide sequence: TGTGCCAGCAGTCAGACAGGGTTGGGGCCCCAGCATTTT. The chain is built from TRBV14 and TRBJ1-5, with 7 positions matching TRBD1. The V gene's germline CDR1 is SGHDN and CDR2 FVKESK. The CDR3 covers 13 residues. J lost 9 bases, V lost 6 bases, and 8 bases had no gene match.

DNA for the CDR3: TGCGCCAGCAGTGAGCCGTCGGACAGGGTTACCTCAGGCGGGCTTGGGGAGCAGTACTTC. Translating gives CASSEPSDRVTSGGLGEQYF. The chain combines TRBV10-1 with TRBJ2-7, with 8 bases matching TRBD1. V shed 2 bases, J shed 7 bases, and the junction held 25 bases outside the gene matches. CDR3 size: 20 residues. Looked up from germline, CDR1 is WNHNN and CDR2 is SYGVQD (reference sequence).